These T cell receptor beta chains were read from a single sample in a study of blood T cell repertoires in COVID-19. The table came from immunoSEQ multiplex PCR; TCRdb's copy has only in-frame clones and leaves some out. The sample lists tens of thousands of clones; roughly four fifths were seen once. Sequencing was performed on peripheral blood. These receptors all come from a human donor in a cohort sampled during active COVID-19. Both conserved end residues are part of each CDR3. The D gene is left open where the match is weak. The size entry is marked missing in some rows and otherwise reads once, few, many or a size class.

v_call	cdr3_length	j_call	d_call	clone_size	cdr3_aa	cdr3_nt
TRBV14	16	TRBJ1-4	.	few	CASSQDMTVTNEKLFF	TGTGCCAGCAGCCAAGATATGACAGTCACTAATGAAAAACTGTTTTTT
TRBV5-6	14	TRBJ1-5	.	.	CASSPKGSLQPQHF	TGTGCCAGCAGCCCGAAGGGGTCGCTTCAGCCCCAGCATTTT
TRBV7-2	16	TRBJ2-3	TRBD2	.	CASSLGLAGFTDTQYF	TGTGCCAGCAGCTTAGGATTAGCGGGGTTCACAGATACGCAGTATTTT
TRBV15	15	TRBJ1-6	.	.	CATSRDGGRDSPLHF	TGTGCCACCAGCAGAGACGGGGGGAGGGATTCACCCCTCCACTTT
TRBV6-5	14	TRBJ2-7	TRBD1	.	CASIPSTGGGEQYF	TGTGCCAGCATCCCTTCCACAGGGGGCGGCGAGCAGTACTTC
TRBV11-2	15	TRBJ2-7	.	.	CASSFFRGSSYEQYF	TGTGCCAGCAGCTTCTTCCGGGGTAGCTCCTACGAGCAGTACTTC
TRBV11-2	19	TRBJ2-5	.	.	CASSPQTARAFVLQETQYF	TGTGCCAGCAGCCCACAGACAGCCCGGGCATTTGTGTTACAAGAGACCCAGTACTTC
TRBV18	13	TRBJ2-7	.	once	CASSPRTAYEQYF	TGTGCCAGCTCACCACGGACAGCCTACGAGCAGTACTTC
TRBV6-5	14	TRBJ2-7	TRBD1	.	CASSYSGTDYEQYF	TGTGCCAGCAGTTACTCAGGGACAGACTACGAGCAGTACTTC
TRBV5-4	15	TRBJ2-4	.	.	CASSSGNRDKNIQYF	TGTGCCAGCAGCTCGGGCAACAGGGACAAAAACATTCAGTACTTC
TRBV5-4	15	TRBJ2-3	TRBD1	.	CASSPGQGRSDTQYF	TGTGCCAGCAGCCCCGGACAGGGGAGATCAGATACGCAGTATTTT
TRBV18	13	TRBJ2-7	.	.	CASSPVQGHEQYF	TGTGCCAGCTCACCAGTCCAGGGCCACGAGCAGTACTTC
TRBV5-6	15	TRBJ1-4	.	.	CASSLRGRLVEKLFF	TGTGCCAGCAGCCTACGGGGGAGGTTGGTTGAAAAACTGTTTTTT
TRBV15	17	TRBJ1-1	.	.	CATSRDRDRRMNTEAFF	TGTGCCACCAGCAGAGATCGGGATAGGAGAATGAACACTGAAGCTTTCTTT
TRBV5-1	15	TRBJ2-1	TRBD1	.	CASTIQGEYYNEQFF	TGCGCCAGCACCATACAGGGGGAATACTACAATGAGCAGTTCTTC
TRBV3-1/TRBV3-2	15	TRBJ1-3	.	.	CASSQGRSSGNTIYF	TGTGCCAGCAGCCAAGGACGGAGCTCTGGAAACACCATATATTTT
TRBV19	13	TRBJ2-7	TRBD1	.	CASSRDREYEQYF	TGTGCCAGTAGTCGGGACAGGGAGTACGAGCAGTACTTC
TRBV28	13	TRBJ1-5	.	.	CASTLPAGQPQHF	TGTGCCAGCACCTTGCCAGCGGGACAGCCCCAGCATTTT
TRBV5-1	15	TRBJ2-2	.	.	CASSLLRTDTGELFF	TGCGCCAGCAGCTTGCTGCGAACGGACACCGGGGAGCTGTTTTTT
TRBV30	16	TRBJ1-5	TRBD1	.	CAWSVGLGDRVQPQHF	TGTGCCTGGAGTGTAGGGCTGGGGGACAGGGTTCAGCCCCAGCATTTT
TRBV29-1	14	TRBJ2-2	.	.	CSVGMGLGAGELFF	TGCAGCGTGGGTATGGGGTTAGGGGCCGGGGAGCTGTTTTTT
TRBV15	15	TRBJ1-6	.	.	CATSRDRDRNSPLHF	TGTGCCACCAGCAGAGACAGGGATCGAAATTCACCCCTCCACTTT
TRBV11-2	15	TRBJ2-7	.	.	CASSLVAHGGYEQYF	TGTGCCAGCAGCTTAGTGGCGCACGGGGGCTACGAGCAGTACTTC
TRBV2	14	TRBJ1-3	.	.	CASSGGQTWNTIYF	TGTGCCAGCAGTGGCGGTCAGACCTGGAACACCATATATTTT
TRBV5-1	16	TRBJ1-3	TRBD1	.	CASSLLTGGSGNTIYF	TGCGCCAGCAGCTTGCTGACAGGGGGATCTGGAAACACCATATATTTT
TRBV27	14	TRBJ1-5	.	.	CASSLTGGVFPQHF	TGTGCCAGCAGTTTAACGGGGGGAGTTTTCCCCCAGCATTTT
TRBV12-5	14	TRBJ2-3	TRBD2	.	CASGLAGPSDTQYF	TGTGCTAGTGGTTTAGCGGGACCATCGGATACGCAGTATTTT
TRBV5-4	16	TRBJ1-1	.	.	CASSSPGGLRDTEAFF	TGTGCCAGCAGCTCCCCGGGGGGTTTGAGGGACACTGAAGCTTTCTTT
TRBV29-1	13	TRBJ2-2	.	.	CSVEGHRSGELFF	TGCAGCGTTGAAGGTCACAGGTCCGGGGAGCTGTTTTTT
TRBV28	13	TRBJ1-1	.	.	CASRQQVNTEAFF	TGTGCCAGCAGACAACAGGTTAACACTGAAGCTTTCTTT
TRBV6-5	15	TRBJ1-2	.	.	CASRPGAAGNYGYTF	TGTGCCAGCAGGCCTGGGGCGGCGGGGAACTATGGCTACACCTTC
TRBV19	13	TRBJ1-1	.	.	CASSVGGFTEAFF	TGTGCCAGTAGCGTGGGGGGTTTCACTGAAGCTTTCTTT
TRBV10-3	15	TRBJ2-3	TRBD1	.	CAIRKGQGQTDTQYF	TGTGCCATCAGGAAGGGACAGGGGCAAACGGATACGCAGTATTTT
TRBV6-5	14	TRBJ2-3	.	.	CASTDPGSTDTQYF	TGTGCCAGCACCGACCCCGGGAGCACAGATACGCAGTATTTT
TRBV6-1	19	TRBJ1-2	.	once	CASSEALSVVFGGADGYTF	TGTGCCAGCAGTGAAGCTCTTTCGGTCGTCTTCGGGGGGGCGGATGGCTACACCTTC
TRBV12-3/TRBV12-4	13	TRBJ2-7	TRBD2	.	CASRLAGVGEQYF	TGTGCCAGCAGACTAGCGGGGGTCGGTGAGCAGTACTTC
TRBV3-1/TRBV3-2	15	TRBJ1-3	.	.	CASSQVRGAGNTIYF	TGTGCCAGCAGCCAAGTCCGGGGGGCTGGAAACACCATATATTTT
TRBV6-5	14	TRBJ2-4	TRBD1	.	CASSQTGRLDIQYF	TGTGCCAGCAGCCAGACAGGGCGTCTGGACATTCAGTACTTC
TRBV2	12	TRBJ1-3	.	few	CASSRQGNTIYF	TGTGCCAGCAGCCGACAGGGAAACACCATATATTTT